The source of this T cell receptor (beta chain) is a study of T cell responses to AZD1222 COVID-19 vaccine. Overall study findings and caveats: Spike-wide coverage was observed for vaccine-associated CD4 TCRs, with dominant responses at 160-218 and 743-854. White British ancestry dominated among donors, who included more females, and clonal diversity was possibly underestimated. The study sampled repertoires only after the peak T cell response.

On this clone: As yet, its antigen is unknown.

Method: immunoSEQ multiplex PCR; TCRdb's copy keeps in-frame clones and lacks some. The table has 250,000 to 300,000 clones, about 94% seen once; the top ten hold 0.55%. This clonotype originated in an adult who received the AZD1222 COVID-19 vaccine. The source was peripheral blood, collected 28 days after the second AZD1222 dose.

CDR3 in amino acids: CAWSVRGNEQFF. CDR3 in DNA: TGTGCCTGGAGCGTCAGGGGTAATGAGCAGTTCTTC. This chain joins TRBV30 and TRBJ2-1; a possible D gene is TRBD1 (6 bases). The CDR3 is 12 amino acids. Germline values: CDR1 GTSNPN, CDR2 SVGIG (reference sequence). Trimming took off 3 bases at V and 7 bases at J, with 10 bases between the two ends.